Listed below are T cell receptor beta chains from one sample, sequenced in a study of identical twins. TCRdb fed the 5' RACE reads into MiXCR, producing one record per CDR3 protein. This table holds 200,000 to 250,000 distinct CDR3 sequences, 6.5% to 8.5% found once. This sample also belongs to another study, concerning yellow fever vaccine responses in identical twins.

Source material: memory (CD45RO+) T cells sorted from blood. These receptors originate from a woman under 30 in good health. CDR3s include the opening cysteine and the closing phenylalanine or tryptophan. The D gene is left open where the match is weak. Size tells how often a clone was seen (once, few, many) or the class of an expanded clone, and some rows leave it out.

NA	TRBV12-3/TRBV12-4	TRBJ2-1	NA	TGTGCCAGCAATATGAGAGATGAGCAGTTCTTC	CASNMRDEQFF
TRBD2	TRBV20-1	TRBJ2-1	few	TGCAGTGCTAGAGATGCCAGCGGGAGGGGAAACTACAATGAGCAGTTCTTC	CSARDASGRGNYNEQFF
NA	TRBV14	TRBJ1-1	many	TGTGCCAGCAGCAACAGGGCGGGCACTGAAGCTTTCTTT	CASSNRAGTEAFF
TRBD2	TRBV3-1	TRBJ2-1	NA	TGTGCCAGCAGCCGGTTTAGCGGGGGGGCCTCGGATGAGCAGTTCTTC	CASSRFSGGASDEQFF
TRBD2	TRBV10-3	TRBJ2-7	few	TGTGCCATCAGTGAGTCCCGCCTAGCGGGAGGGGACTCCTACGAGCAGTACTTC	CAISESRLAGGDSYEQYF
TRBD1	TRBV6-1	TRBJ1-5	few	TGTGCCAGCAGCAGACAGGGAGGGATCCAGCCCCAGCATTTT	CASSRQGGIQPQHF
TRBD2	TRBV7-2	TRBJ2-7	few	TGTGCCAGCAGCTTAGTAGGTAGCGGGGCCTACGAGCAGTACTTC	CASSLVGSGAYEQYF
NA	TRBV24-1	TRBJ2-3	many	TGTGCCACCAGTGATTTGAGACTCCGTAGGACGTATAGTCCAGATACGCAGTATTTT	CATSDLRLRRTYSPDTQYF
NA	TRBV20-1	TRBJ2-7	many	TGCAGTGCTACCACTTCCAACTACTACGAGCAGTACTTC	CSATTSNYYEQYF
TRBD2	TRBV15	TRBJ2-5	NA	TGTGCCACCAGCAGACTAGCGGGAGGGCCTGAGCAAGAGACCCAGTACTTC	CATSRLAGGPEQETQYF
TRBD2	TRBV28	TRBJ2-5	few	TGTGCCAGCAGTTTGTGGACTAGCCAATGGGAGACCCAGTACTTC	CASSLWTSQWETQYF
NA	TRBV5-4	TRBJ2-1	few	TGTGCCAGCAGCCCTACAGCAGCGGACTACAATGAGCAGTTCTTC	CASSPTAADYNEQFF
NA	TRBV6-5	TRBJ2-4	few	TGTGCCAGCCGTTCCACTGAGGCGATACTAGCCAAAAACATTCAGTACTTC	CASRSTEAILAKNIQYF
NA	TRBV28	TRBJ2-7	few	TGTGCCAGCAGTTTATGGGGGGCTGACGGGTACGAGCAGTACTTC	CASSLWGADGYEQYF
NA	TRBV6-1	TRBJ2-2	NA	TGTGCCAGCAGAGGAGGACGGAAAAGCACCGGGGAGCTGTTTTTT	CASRGGRKSTGELFF